This T cell receptor (beta chain) came from a study of blood T cell repertoires in COVID-19. Overall study context: COVID-19 samples, acute and convalescent, were from the United States, Italy and Spain. PBMCs, B-cell-depleted T cells, or T cells were the source of the cDNA or gDNA that made up the material.

CDR3 length: 13 residues. CDR1 and CDR2 from the germline V gene are SGHKS and YYEKEE (reference sequence). Comment on this clone: At one end, the junction sequence differs from germline, possibly due to a read error.

As originally analysed: How many nucleated cells were present was estimated from reference gene primer amplification. Produced via immunoSEQ multiplex PCR; TCRdb's table is partial and in-frame only. The V and J calls and clone size were taken over from that table, and D and trimming were inferred from the DNA. Found here are 110,000 or so clones, around 89% of them singletons; the top ten hold about 18%. V gene TRBV5-5 combines with J gene TRBJ2-3; D gene ambiguous. Sequencing was done on a sample of peripheral blood. The clonotype comes from a human donor with acute or convalescent COVID-19. The donor label of this sample is uncertain. CDR3 DNA: TGTGCCACCAGCATACCAGGCACAGATACGCAGTATTTT. It is translated as CATSIPGTDTQYF.